This T cell receptor (beta chain) was found in a study of blood T cell repertoires in COVID-19. Study details: Material from acute and convalescent COVID-19 was sourced from the United States, Italy and Spain. PBMCs, B-cell-depleted T cells, or T cells were the source of the cDNA or gDNA that made up the material.

CDR3 length: 12 amino acids. CDR1 and CDR2 (germline): SNHLY, FYNNEI. With 6 bases clipped from V and 3 bases from J, the junction kept 0 bases outside the gene matches. In the original workflow: Reference gene primer amplification gave estimated nucleated cell counts. Libraries were prepared by immunoSEQ multiplex PCR; TCRdb keeps only in-frame clonotypes and omits some of them. D and trimming come from the DNA, and the V and J calls and clone size come from that table. The table records roughly 300,000 clones, about 85% of them present only once. This clone was detected once. The chain joins TRBV2 to TRBJ2-3; 7 bases are a match to TRBD2. The TCR sequence derives from a human donor in a cohort sampled during active COVID-19. Sequenced material: peripheral blood. The CDR3 here is CASRGGTDTQYF. Here the CDR3 DNA reads TGTGCCAGCAGGGGGGGGACAGATACGCAGTATTTT.